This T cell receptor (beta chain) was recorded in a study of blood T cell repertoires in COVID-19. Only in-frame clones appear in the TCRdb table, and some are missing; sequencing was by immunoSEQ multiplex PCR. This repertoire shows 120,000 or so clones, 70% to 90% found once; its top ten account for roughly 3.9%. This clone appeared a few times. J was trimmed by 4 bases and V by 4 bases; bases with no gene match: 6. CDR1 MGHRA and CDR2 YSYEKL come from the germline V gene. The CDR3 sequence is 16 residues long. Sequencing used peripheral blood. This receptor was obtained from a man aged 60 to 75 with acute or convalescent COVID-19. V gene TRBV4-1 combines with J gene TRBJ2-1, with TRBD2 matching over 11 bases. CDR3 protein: CASSPMGLAVYNEQFF. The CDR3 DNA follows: TGCGCCAGCAGCCCGATGGGACTAGCGGTTTACAATGAGCAGTTCTTC.